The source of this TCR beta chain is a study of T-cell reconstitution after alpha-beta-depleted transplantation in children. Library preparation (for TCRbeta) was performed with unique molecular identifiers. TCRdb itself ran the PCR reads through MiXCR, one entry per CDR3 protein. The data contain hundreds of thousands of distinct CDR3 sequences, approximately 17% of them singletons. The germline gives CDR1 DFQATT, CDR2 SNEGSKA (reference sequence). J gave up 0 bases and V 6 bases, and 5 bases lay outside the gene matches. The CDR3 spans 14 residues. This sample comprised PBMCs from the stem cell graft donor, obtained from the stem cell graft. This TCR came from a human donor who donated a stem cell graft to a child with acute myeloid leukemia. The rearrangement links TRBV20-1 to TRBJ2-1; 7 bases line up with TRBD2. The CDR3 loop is CSATSETSYNEQFF. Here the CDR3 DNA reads TGCAGTGCCACTAGCGAAACCTCCTACAATGAGCAGTTCTTC.